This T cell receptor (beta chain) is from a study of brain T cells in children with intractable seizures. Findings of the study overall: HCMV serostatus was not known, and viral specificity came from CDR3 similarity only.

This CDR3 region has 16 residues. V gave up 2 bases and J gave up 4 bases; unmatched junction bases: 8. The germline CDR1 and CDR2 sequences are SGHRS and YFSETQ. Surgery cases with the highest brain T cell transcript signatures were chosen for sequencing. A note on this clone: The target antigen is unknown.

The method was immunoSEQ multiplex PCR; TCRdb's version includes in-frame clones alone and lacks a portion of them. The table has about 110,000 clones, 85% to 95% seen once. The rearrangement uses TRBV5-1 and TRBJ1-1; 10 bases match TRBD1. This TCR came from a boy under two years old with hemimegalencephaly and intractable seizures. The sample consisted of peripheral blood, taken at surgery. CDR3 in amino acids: CASSFDRGRSRTEAFF. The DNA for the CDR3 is TGCGCCAGCAGCTTTGACAGGGGGCGAAGTCGCACTGAAGCTTTCTTT. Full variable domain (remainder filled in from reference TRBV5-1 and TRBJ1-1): KAGVTQTPRYLIKTRGQQVTLSCSPISGHRSVSWYQQTPGQGLQFLFEYFSETQRNKGNFPGRFSGRQFSNSRSEMNVSTLELGDSALYLCASSFDRGRSRTEAFFGQGTRLTVV.